This entry features one TCR beta chain sequence. Which antigen it targets is not known. Qualities for individual bases were not recorded, and no much larger clone is one base off. Whole blood was collected in K2EDTA tubes by collaborating institutions according to the institutions' own protocols. For TCRbeta analysis, collaborators shipped samples in one of three forms: frozen whole blood, isolated PBMCs, or DNA extracted from either of those sample types. V is shortened by 6 bases, J by 3 bases, and the region joining them spans 12 bases. The germline V gene sets CDR1 to SNHLY and CDR2 to FYNNEI. From its cysteine to its phenylalanine, the CDR3 spans 14 amino acids. CDR3 DNA only is kept here, 42 bases in frame from base 1. The data originate from a study of blood T cell repertoires in COVID-19 (TCRdb year 2020). For the study in its entirety: Samples covering the acute and convalescent phases of COVID-19 were provided by collaborators in the United States, Italy and Spain. The material from the prospective study consisted of cDNA or gDNA derived from T cells, B-cell-depleted T cells, or PBMCs. The dataset comprised deeply sampled blood TCRbeta repertoires from subjects exposed to, actively infected with, or recovered from COVID-19. The repertoires were released in a freely available public database intended as a resource for research on the immune response to SARS-CoV-2. The samples were drawn from two sources: the first 160 participants of the ongoing ImmuneRACE study, and fewer than 1,500 subjects contributed by 6 global collaborators. Sample metadata almost always included a de-identified subject ID, COVID-19 status, age in years and sex. HLA class I and class II types, where available, came from metadata supplied by the sample provider rather than from assay-based typing. General findings and caveats noted by the study authors: The quantity of clinical and demographic metadata differed by source and by participant and was supplied without curation.

TCRbeta CDR3 regions were amplified from genomic DNA using the immunoSEQ Assay, a bias-controlled multiplex PCR. The study's processing was this. The number of nucleated cells in each sample was estimated from the amplification of reference gene primers within the assay. To quantify the absolute abundance of each unique TCRbeta CDR3 rearrangement, sequence reads were collapsed and filtered. For each sample, productive Simpson clonality was calculated as the square root of Simpson's diversity index across productive rearrangements. TCRdb's version of the immuneACCESS table is confined to in-frame rearrangements and falls short of the full clone set. An unresolved V gene accounts for under half of the shortfall where checked; the remainder is of unknown origin. V, J and clone size are taken as reported in that table, and D and trimming were inferred from the DNA itself. The sample records some 64,000 clones, roughly 80% of which are singletons. Of the sample, roughly 20% is held by the ten largest clones.

The chain is made from TRBV2 and TRBJ1-5, with TRBD1 as a weak D call on 6 bases. What was sequenced was peripheral blood. The receptor was isolated from a man aged 60 to 69 with acute or convalescent COVID-19. For the CDR3, the sequence is CASRGDTYNQPQHF. The sequenced DNA: TGTGCCAGCAGGGGGGACACTTACAATCAGCCCCAGCATTTT.